The entry below describes one T cell receptor (beta chain). The sample comes from a study of blood T cell repertoires in COVID-19. Study at large: PBMCs, B-cell-depleted T cells, or T cells were the source of the cDNA or gDNA that made up the material.

The CDR3 spans 14 residues. Looked up from germline, CDR1 is KGHSH and CDR2 is LQKENI. The J segment lost 5 bases and the V segment lost 6 bases, leaving 8 bases of the junction unmatched. All enrollees were roughly 18 to 95 years old and from fewer than 30 US areas. Participant-given clinical history determined each cohort assignment. Original processing methods: Reference gene primer amplification yielded estimated nucleated cell counts. The table came from immunoSEQ multiplex PCR; TCRdb's copy has only in-frame clones and leaves some out. Clone size and V and J calls were adopted from that table, with D and trimming inferred from the DNA. The sample contains 150,000 to 170,000 clones, about 81% of which appear only once.

The TCR originated in a man aged 45-65 years who had recovered from COVID-19. The sequencing sample was made of PBMCs or T cells enriched from blood (not recorded which). The rearrangement links TRBV18 to TRBJ2-7, with 9 bases fitting TRBD1. The CDR3 nucleotides are TGTGCCAGCTCGCCCGGGACAGGGTTGGACGAGCAGTACTTC. Translated, it gives CASSPGTGLDEQYF.